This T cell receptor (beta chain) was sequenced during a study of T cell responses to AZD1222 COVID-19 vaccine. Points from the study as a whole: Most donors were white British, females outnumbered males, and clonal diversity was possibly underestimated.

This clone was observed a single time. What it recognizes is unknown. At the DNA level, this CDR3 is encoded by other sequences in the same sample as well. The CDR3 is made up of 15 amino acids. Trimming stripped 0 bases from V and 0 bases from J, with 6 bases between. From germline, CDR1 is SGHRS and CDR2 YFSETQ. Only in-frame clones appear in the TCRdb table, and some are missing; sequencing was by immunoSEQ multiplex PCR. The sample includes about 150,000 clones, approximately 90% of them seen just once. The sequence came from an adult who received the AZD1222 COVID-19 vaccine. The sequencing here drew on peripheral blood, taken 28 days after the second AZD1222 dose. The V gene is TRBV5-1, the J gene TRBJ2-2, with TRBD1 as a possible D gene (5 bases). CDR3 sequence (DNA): TGCGCCAGCAGCTTGGGCAGGGCGAACACCGGGGAGCTGTTTTTT. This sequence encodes CASSLGRANTGELFF.